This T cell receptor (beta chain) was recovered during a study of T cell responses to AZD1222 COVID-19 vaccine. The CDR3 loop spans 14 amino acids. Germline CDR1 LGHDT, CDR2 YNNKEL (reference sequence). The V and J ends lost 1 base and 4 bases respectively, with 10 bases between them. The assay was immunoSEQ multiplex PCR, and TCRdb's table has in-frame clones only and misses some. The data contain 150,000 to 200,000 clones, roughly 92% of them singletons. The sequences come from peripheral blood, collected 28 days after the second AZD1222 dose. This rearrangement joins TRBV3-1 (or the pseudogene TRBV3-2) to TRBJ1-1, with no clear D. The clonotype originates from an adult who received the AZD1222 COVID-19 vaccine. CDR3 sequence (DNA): TGTGCCAGCAGCCAAGTTGTAGGGAGCACTGAAGCTTTCTTT. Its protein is CASSQVVGSTEAFF.